The sequence of this T cell receptor (beta chain) was determined in a study of cytomegalovirus exposure and HLA in healthy donors. Study results and limitations: Follow-up analysis later connected one missense variant in DCLRE1C with trimming of TCR beta V- and J-genes. The records held CMV serostatus as the only immune exposure information. Specificity of a few CMV-associated chains for CMV antigens was verified in vitro.

As for this clone: No antigen is known for it.

PCR involved 60 Vbeta and 13 Jbeta primers. Sequenced by immunoSEQ multiplex PCR; TCRdb stores in-frame clones only, minus some. The sample comprises some 180,000 clones, around 80% of which are singletons, and less than 2% rests with the top ten. Germline V lookup: CDR1 MDHEN, CDR2 SYDVKM. The V segment lost 1 base and the J segment 3 bases; nucleotides outside the gene matches: 6. The CDR3 spans 16 residues. The sample consisted of PBMCs. The source of this sequence is a man in his forties or fifties in good health and CMV-seropositive. This chain uses TRBV28 with TRBJ2-1, with 7 bases lining up with TRBD1. The CDR3 sequence is CASSLYRDRHYNEQFF. The CDR3 DNA reads as TGTGCCAGCAGTTTATATAGGGACAGACACTACAATGAGCAGTTCTTC.